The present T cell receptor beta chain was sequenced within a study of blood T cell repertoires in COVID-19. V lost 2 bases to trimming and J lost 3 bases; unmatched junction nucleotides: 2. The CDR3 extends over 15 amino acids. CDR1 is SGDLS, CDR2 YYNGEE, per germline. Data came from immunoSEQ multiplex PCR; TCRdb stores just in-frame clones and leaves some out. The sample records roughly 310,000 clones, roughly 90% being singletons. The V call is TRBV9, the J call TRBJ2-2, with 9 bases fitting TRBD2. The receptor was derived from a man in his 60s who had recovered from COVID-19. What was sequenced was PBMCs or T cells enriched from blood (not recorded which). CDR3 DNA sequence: TGTGCCAGCAGCGTTAGCGGGAGCGACACCGGGGAGCTGTTTTTT. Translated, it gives CASSVSGSDTGELFF.